The clone carrying this TCR beta chain was detected a few times. No antigen is known for it. Trimming took off 2 bases at V and 3 bases at J, with 12 bases between the two ends. CDR3 length equals 15 residues. Germline V gene data show CDR1 as SGHRS and CDR2 as YFSETQ. This sample is drawn from a study of T-cell memory formation after mild COVID-19. Study in general: Most TCR clusters belonged to a single donor.

Study-wide results and caveats: Clones which contracted sat mainly in CM and EM if CD4+, and in EMRA if CD8+.

5'RACE, which relied on constant-segment primers, yielded TCR alpha and TCR beta cDNA libraries carrying sample barcodes and UMIs. TCRdb independently ran MiXCR on the 5' RACE reads; one entry per CDR3 protein. This sample carries just under 350,000 distinct CDR3 sequences, under 15% of them seen once, and the ten largest clones take about 22%. Sequencing input: PBMCs or a T cell subset sorted from them (not recorded which). This clonotype was sampled from a man between 18 and 35 years old who had mild COVID-19 (a few samples of this study predate the infection). Cell type and time point are not known. The V call is TRBV5-1, the J call TRBJ2-1, with D perhaps being TRBD1 or TRBD2 (6 bases each). The CDR3 coding sequence is TGCGCCAGCAGCTTTTCTCGGGGGCTCTACAATGAGCAGTTCTTC. Its protein product is CASSFSRGLYNEQFF.